Shown below are 14 T cell receptor beta chains from a single sample sequenced in a study of cytomegalovirus exposure and HLA in healthy donors. The study ran its PCR with 60 Vbeta and 13 Jbeta primers. Some clones are missing from TCRdb's copy, which holds only in-frame ones; the method was immunoSEQ multiplex PCR. The sample contains over 150,000 clones, around 72% of which appear only once. Source material: PBMCs. All receptors derive from a man aged 18 to 35 in good health and CMV-seronegative.

CDR3 sequence: CASSSTSGRMGYEQFF. CDR3 nucleotide sequence: TGTGCCAGCAGTTCGACTAGCGGGAGGATGGGGTATGAGCAGTTCTTC. This chain links TRBV28 with TRBJ2-1; 13 nucleotides match TRBD2. CDR3 length: 16 amino acids. Germline V gene sequence: CDR1 MDHEN, CDR2 SYDVKM. Unmatched junction bases numbered 8, after V lost 4 bases and J lost 8 bases.

The table lists this clone with a few counts. V is TRBV4-3 and J is TRBJ1-2; D unclear. CDR1 is LGHNA and CDR2 is YSLEER in the germline V gene. Trimming left V 4 bases short and J 6 bases short, with 15 bases between. The CDR3 is 14 amino acids. This chain's CDR3 is CASSLEEGADGYTF. CDR3 nucleotide sequence: TGCGCCAGCAGCCTCGAGGAGGGAGCGGATGGCTACACCTTC.

This sequence joins TRBV4-1 and TRBJ2-1; 7 positions agree with TRBD2. Germline V lookup: CDR1 MGHRA, CDR2 YSYEKL. V trimming: 7 bases; J trimming: 7 bases; junction bases outside the gene matches: 19. This CDR3 comprises 17 residues. CDR3 in amino acids: CASTLRVGRERSNEQFF. The CDR3 DNA follows: TGCGCCAGCACCCTACGTGTTGGGCGGGAGAGGTCAAATGAGCAGTTCTTC.

This chain connects TRBV6-5 to TRBJ1-1; TRBD1 agrees at 11 bases. V shed 5 bases and J 4 bases; nucleotides not matched to a gene: 6. Germline V gene data show CDR1 as MNHEY and CDR2 as SVGAGI. The CDR3 totals 15 residues. CDR3 bases: TGTGCCAGCAGTCCATTAGGGACAGGGGGCACTGAAGCTTTCTTT. Its translation is CASSPLGTGGTEAFF.

This clone appeared a few times. The chain carries TRBV11-2 and TRBJ2-2, with D tentatively TRBD2 (5 bases). Per the germline V gene, CDR1 is SGHAT and CDR2 is FQNNGV. The CDR3 has 16 amino acids. Trimming shortened V by 1 base and J by 3 bases, and 12 bases separated the two germline ends. The CDR3 is CASSLVSGEYTGELFF. The CDR3 bases are TGTGCCAGCAGCTTAGTTTCCGGGGAGTACACCGGGGAGCTGTTTTTT.

The V call is TRBV7-2, the J call TRBJ2-5, with 7 bases identical to TRBD2. CDR1 is SGHTA and CDR2 is FQGNSA in the germline V gene. The CDR3 spans 14 residues. J lost 5 bases, V lost 5 bases, and 8 bases had no gene match. CDR3 sequence: CASSPGLAAETQYF. The CDR3 DNA sequence: TGTGCCAGCAGCCCTGGGCTAGCGGCCGAGACCCAGTACTTC.

The rearrangement uses TRBV21-1 and TRBJ2-3; the table names TRBD1, a call not compared with the DNA. TRBV21-1 is deemed a pseudogene. This CDR3 spans 21 amino acids. CDR3 sequence: CASSKNIEIDPDRVRTDTQYF. The CDR3 region has the DNA TGTGCCAGCAGCAAAAACATCGAAATCGATCCAGACAGGGTCCGCACAGATACGCAGTATTTT.

The chain joins TRBV4-3 to TRBJ1-1, with 8 bases matching TRBD1. Germline V gives CDR1 LGHNA, CDR2 YSLEER. This CDR3 region has 14 residues. Trimming cost V 1 base and J 5 bases; bases outside gene matches: 3. The CDR3 spells CASSQGQGSTEAFF. DNA of the CDR3: TGCGCCAGCAGCCAAGGACAGGGGAGTACTGAAGCTTTCTTT.

V and J are TRBV11-2 and TRBJ2-7, with 10 nucleotides matching TRBD2. The germline gives CDR1 SGHAT, CDR2 FQNNGV. With V trimmed by 5 bases and J by 3 bases, 7 bases remained unmatched. The CDR3 runs to 15 residues. The CDR3 loop is CASSTRLAGHYEQYF. The CDR3 DNA reads as TGTGCCAGCAGCACCAGACTAGCGGGCCACTACGAGCAGTACTTC.

The rearrangement uses TRBV28 and TRBJ1-4, with 8 positions matching TRBD1. Trimming removed 4 bases from V and 4 bases from J; junction bases left unmatched: 5. Per germline, CDR1 MDHEN and CDR2 SYDVKM. The CDR3 is 15 amino acids. CDR3 bases: TGTGCCAGCAGTTCAGGGGGCAGGGGTAATGAAAAACTGTTTTTT. As protein: CASSSGGRGNEKLFF.

The chain recombines TRBV18 with TRBJ2-7, with 8 positions matching TRBD1. This CDR3 contains 14 residues. Germline values: CDR1 KGHSH, CDR2 LQKENI. J was trimmed by 6 bases and V by 4 bases; bases with no gene match: 8. CDR3 residues: CASSLGQAGGEQYF. CDR3 coding DNA: TGTGCCAGCTCACTGGGACAGGCTGGAGGCGAGCAGTACTTC.

This clone was detected ten times or more. The CDR3 DNA reads TGCGCCAGCAGCCAAGAACCTAGCGGGAGCTCCTATGAGCAGTTCTTC. This gives the protein CASSQEPSGSSYEQFF. This rearrangement joins TRBV4-3 to TRBJ2-1; 10 bases line up with TRBD2. The length of the CDR3 is 16 residues. Germline CDR1 and CDR2: LGHNA and YSLEER. Unmatched junction bases numbered 7, after V lost 0 bases and J lost 8 bases.

This clone appeared a single time. This chain connects TRBV7-2 to TRBJ2-1; TRBD1 is a possible D gene (6 bases). CDR1 and CDR2 (germline): SGHTA, FQGNSA. Trimming removed 5 bases at V and 6 bases at J, with 11 bases between. The CDR3 has 13 residues. For the CDR3, the DNA is TGTGCCAGCAGCCCCCAGACAGGCAATGAGCAGTTCTTC. Its protein is CASSPQTGNEQFF. Full variable domain (missing parts from reference TRBV7-2 and TRBJ2-1): GAGVSQSPSNKVTEKGKDVELRCDPISGHTALYWYRQSLGQGLEFLIYFQGNSAPDKSGLPSDRFSAERTGGSVSTLTIQRTQQEDSAVYLCASSPQTGNEQFFGPGTRLTVL.

This rearrangement joins TRBV15 to TRBJ1-2, with a tentative D call TRBD1 (5 bases). Germline loops: CDR1 LNHNV, CDR2 YYDKDF (reference sequence). The ends were cut back, 4 bases at V and 4 bases at J, with 16 bases in the middle. There are 15 residues in the CDR3. The CDR3 DNA reads TGTGCCACCAGCATCAAACCTCAGGACACCTATGGCTACACCTTC. This encodes CATSIKPQDTYGYTF.